The rows below give T cell receptor beta chains drawn from one sample of a study of OX40 agonist ivuxolimab in advanced cancers. Sequenced by immunoSEQ multiplex PCR; TCRdb stores in-frame clones only, minus some. The sample records tens of thousands of clones, approximately 79% being singletons. The sample was CD4+ or CD8+ T cells sorted from blood, taken in a trial of the OX40 agonist ivuxolimab. These receptors all stem from an adult with an advanced solid tumor such as melanoma, head and neck, liver or kidney cancer. CDR3s include the opening cysteine and the closing phenylalanine or tryptophan. The D gene is left open where the match is weak. The size field is filled for only some rows; it gives once, few, many or a size class.

v_call	j_call	clone_size	d_call	cdr3_aa	cdr3_nt
TRBV2	TRBJ2-5	NA	NA	CASSEDGRGTQYF	TGTGCCAGCAGTGAAGACGGACGTGGGACCCAGTACTTC
TRBV6-5	TRBJ2-7	NA	NA	CASSSDYEQYF	TGTGCCAGCAGCTCAGACTACGAGCAGTACTTC
TRBV7-2	TRBJ2-3	NA	NA	CASSLVRLGDTQYF	TGTGCCAGCAGCTTAGTTCGTTTGGGAGATACGCAGTATTTT
TRBV11-1	TRBJ1-1	NA	NA	CASRPRGAGEAFF	TGTGCCAGCAGGCCGCGGGGGGCGGGTGAAGCTTTCTTT
TRBV27	TRBJ1-3	NA	TRBD1	CASSTRGTERQYSGNTIYF	TGTGCCAGCAGTACGCGGGGGACAGAAAGACAGTACTCTGGAAACACCATATATTTT
TRBV2	TRBJ2-3	NA	NA	CASSVGGGSTDTQYF	TGTGCCAGCAGTGTAGGTGGGGGGAGCACAGATACGCAGTATTTT
TRBV30	TRBJ2-2	NA	TRBD2	CAWSGRTSGRTPGELFF	TGTGCCTGGAGTGGCCGGACTAGCGGGAGGACCCCCGGGGAGCTGTTTTTT
TRBV7-9	TRBJ1-6	NA	TRBD1	CASSFTDRSRYSPLHF	TGTGCCAGCAGCTTTACGGACAGGTCCCGTTATTCACCCCTCCACTTT
TRBV18	TRBJ2-7	NA	TRBD2	CASSHGGTYEQYF	TGTGCCAGCTCACACGGGGGGACCTACGAGCAGTACTTC
TRBV6-5	TRBJ2-7	NA	TRBD2	CASSPASGSIYEQYF	TGTGCCAGCAGCCCCGCTAGCGGTTCGATCTACGAGCAGTACTTC
TRBV7-9	TRBJ2-3	NA	NA	CAYRGLGTDTQYF	TGTGCCTATAGGGGATTGGGCACAGATACGCAGTATTTT
TRBV9	TRBJ2-5	NA	NA	CASSLSWGLGETQYF	TGTGCCAGCAGCTTAAGCTGGGGGCTGGGAGAGACCCAGTACTTC
TRBV6-5	TRBJ2-7	NA	TRBD1	CASSRQGATAQYF	TGTGCCAGCAGTAGACAGGGGGCAACTGCGCAGTACTTC
TRBV6-6	TRBJ2-2	NA	TRBD1	CAISDRGSLNTGELFF	TGTGCCATCTCGGACAGGGGTAGCCTTAACACCGGGGAGCTGTTTTTT
TRBV20-1	TRBJ2-7	NA	NA	CSARDSYEQYF	TGCAGTGCTAGAGATAGCTACGAGCAGTACTTC
TRBV4-3	TRBJ2-2	NA	TRBD2	CASSQGLAGNTGELFF	TGCGCCAGCAGCCAAGGTTTAGCGGGGAACACCGGGGAGCTGTTTTTT
TRBV9	TRBJ2-5	NA	NA	CASSPGYEETQYF	TGTGCCAGCAGCCCTGGCTACGAGGAGACCCAGTACTTC
TRBV5-4	TRBJ1-1	NA	NA	CASSLSGALSSAFF	TGTGCCAGCAGCTTGTCGGGGGCGCTAAGTTCAGCTTTCTTT
TRBV7-2	TRBJ2-7	once	TRBD2	CASSPGGSLFYEQYF	TGTGCCAGCAGTCCGGGGGGATCCCTTTTCTACGAGCAGTACTTC
TRBV15	TRBJ2-1	NA	NA	CATSRVGSREQFF	TGTGCCACCAGCAGAGTGGGAAGCCGTGAGCAGTTCTTC
TRBV4-2	TRBJ2-6	NA	NA	CASSQESTSGANVLTF	TGTGCCAGCAGCCAAGAAAGTACCTCTGGGGCCAACGTCCTGACTTTC
TRBV9	TRBJ2-1	NA	NA	CASSQGAASYNEQFF	TGTGCCAGCAGCCAAGGGGCAGCCTCGTACAATGAGCAGTTCTTC
TRBV4-1	TRBJ2-2	few	NA	CASSRKGQLQARVFTGELFF	TGCGCCAGCAGCCGAAAAGGGCAGTTGCAGGCCCGGGTTTTCACCGGGGAGCTGTTTTTT
TRBV5-1	TRBJ2-3	NA	TRBD1	CASSLVGQGTDTQYF	TGCGCCAGCAGCTTGGTGGGACAGGGCACAGATACGCAGTATTTT
TRBV5-4	TRBJ2-1	NA	TRBD2	CASSLTSGMGGEQFF	TGTGCCAGCAGCTTGACTAGCGGGATGGGTGGTGAGCAGTTCTTC
TRBV6-1	TRBJ1-1	NA	TRBD1	CASSEAGTGSGTEAFF	TGTGCCAGCAGTGAAGCAGGGACAGGGTCAGGCACTGAAGCTTTCTTT
TRBV30	TRBJ2-7	NA	TRBD1	CAWEPGQGTYEQYF	TGTGCCTGGGAACCGGGACAGGGGACCTACGAGCAGTACTTC
TRBV19	TRBJ2-3	NA	TRBD2	CASSIGSGGRTDTQYF	TGTGCCAGTAGTATAGGAAGCGGGGGGCGCACAGATACGCAGTATTTT
TRBV9	TRBJ2-7	NA	TRBD2	CASSQGLAGSYEQYF	TGTGCCAGCAGCCAGGGACTAGCCGGGTCCTACGAGCAGTACTTC
TRBV28	TRBJ2-5	few	NA	CASTPLGVEETQYF	TGTGCCAGCACCCCCCTGGGAGTTGAAGAGACCCAGTACTTC
TRBV5-1	TRBJ1-4	NA	NA	CASSTSAGANEKLFF	TGCGCCAGCAGCACTTCGGCAGGGGCTAATGAAAAACTGTTTTTT
TRBV6-6	TRBJ1-6	few	NA	CASTPGSRSYNSPLHF	TGTGCCAGCACCCCCGGGTCTCGCTCCTATAATTCACCCCTCCACTTT
TRBV6-5	TRBJ2-7	NA	TRBD2	CASSYGASGSYEQYF	TGTGCCAGCAGTTACGGGGCTAGCGGGAGCTACGAGCAGTACTTC
TRBV13	TRBJ2-3	NA	TRBD1	CASRPTGGTDTQYF	TGTGCCAGCAGACCGACAGGGGGCACAGATACGCAGTATTTT
TRBV10-3	TRBJ2-7	NA	NA	CAISESLSPYEQYF	TGTGCCATCAGTGAGTCCCTTTCTCCCTACGAGCAGTACTTC
TRBV6-5	TRBJ2-3	NA	NA	CASSYDPSGTDTQYF	TGTGCCAGCAGTTACGACCCTAGCGGCACAGATACGCAGTATTTT
TRBV15	TRBJ2-1	NA	NA	CATSPRSSSLNEQFF	TGTGCCACCAGCCCCCGCTCCTCCTCCCTCAATGAGCAGTTCTTC
TRBV6-5	TRBJ2-3	NA	TRBD2	CASSFSGGRDTQYF	TGTGCCAGCAGTTTTTCGGGAGGGAGGGATACGCAGTATTTT
TRBV28	TRBJ1-2	few	NA	CASSSSQGGYGYTF	TGTGCCAGCAGTTCTTCCCAGGGTGGCTATGGCTACACCTTC
TRBV5-1	TRBJ2-5	NA	NA	CASSLAAEFETQYF	TGCGCCAGCAGCTTGGCGGCGGAATTCGAGACCCAGTACTTC
TRBV13	TRBJ2-7	NA	TRBD2	CASSFSGSYEQYF	TGTGCCAGCAGCTTCAGCGGGAGTTACGAGCAGTACTTC
TRBV9	TRBJ2-1	few	TRBD2	CASSGLLAGASYNEQFF	TGTGCCAGCAGCGGATTACTAGCGGGAGCCTCCTACAATGAGCAGTTCTTC
TRBV30	TRBJ2-3	NA	NA	CAWSLPDTQYF	TGTGCCTGGAGTCTACCAGATACGCAGTATTTT
TRBV14	TRBJ2-5	NA	NA	CASSQERETQYF	TGTGCCAGCAGCCAAGAGAGGGAGACCCAGTACTTC
TRBV27	TRBJ2-3	NA	NA	CASSRSSTDTQYF	TGTGCCAGCAGTAGAAGTAGCACAGATACGCAGTATTTT
TRBV7-3	TRBJ2-2	NA	NA	CASSLTLRDTGELFF	TGTGCCAGCAGCTTAACGCTGAGGGATACCGGGGAGCTGTTTTTT
TRBV2	TRBJ1-6	few	TRBD1	CASEGTANSPLHF	TGTGCCTCAGAGGGGACAGCCAATTCACCCCTCCACTTT
TRBV13	TRBJ2-7	NA	NA	CASSASPGRVVPEQYF	TGTGCCAGCAGCGCCTCCCCCGGGCGGGTTGTACCCGAGCAGTACTTC
TRBV27	TRBJ2-2	NA	NA	CASSYGASTGELFF	TGTGCCAGCAGTTACGGGGCTAGCACCGGGGAGCTGTTTTTT
TRBV6-5	TRBJ1-1	NA	NA	CASSYYGVLGNTEAFF	TGTGCCAGCAGTTACTACGGGGTGTTGGGGAACACTGAAGCTTTCTTT
TRBV28	TRBJ2-2	NA	TRBD2	CASSWTSRGTGELFF	TGTGCCAGCAGTTGGACTAGCCGGGGCACCGGGGAGCTGTTTTTT
TRBV14	TRBJ1-1	NA	NA	CASSPWSQGTEAFF	TGTGCCAGCAGCCCTTGGTCCCAGGGCACTGAAGCTTTCTTT
TRBV5-1	TRBJ2-5	NA	TRBD1	CASSLGSRGQETQYF	TGCGCCAGCAGCTTGGGAAGCAGGGGGCAAGAGACCCAGTACTTC
TRBV2	TRBJ1-1	NA	TRBD1	CASSSEGGRTEAFF	TGTGCCAGCAGCAGTGAAGGGGGCCGCACTGAAGCTTTCTTT
TRBV9	TRBJ2-3	NA	NA	CASSVEGSSYTDTQYF	TGTGCCAGCAGCGTAGAGGGGAGCTCCTACACAGATACGCAGTATTTT
TRBV6-6	TRBJ2-6	NA	NA	CASSDTGSGANVLTF	TGTGCCAGCAGTGATACAGGCTCTGGGGCCAACGTCCTGACTTTC
TRBV25-1	TRBJ1-2	NA	NA	CASSEFRVRGDNYGYTF	TGTGCCAGCAGTGAATTCCGAGTCAGGGGCGACAACTATGGCTACACCTTC